A single TCR beta chain is shown here with its context. What it binds is not known. The CDR3 is 14 residues long. Trimming took 2 bases from V and 7 from J; bases not matched to a gene: 5. CDR1 and CDR2 (germline): MNHNS, SASEGT. These data are taken from a study of cytomegalovirus exposure and HLA in healthy donors. Whole-study context: Among the 398 genotyped donors, approximately 82% were placed in the Caucasian-associated ancestry cluster. Study-wide results and limits: In an earlier analysis, productive rearrangement rates for most beta V segments clustered near 87% or 30%. Cytomegalovirus status, reportedly, was diagnosed with high specificity and sensitivity by the classifier.

The PCR made use of 60 Vbeta and 13 Jbeta primers. Sequenced by immunoSEQ multiplex PCR; TCRdb stores in-frame clones only, minus some. Seen in this sample are 150,000 to 200,000 clones; the ten most common clones hold around 0.79%. The TCR was taken from a woman between 18 and 29 years old in good health and CMV-seropositive. Sequencing was performed on PBMCs. The gene calls are TRBV6-1 and TRBJ2-1, with 7 bases matching TRBD2. The CDR3 protein is CASSELGGSNEQFF. CDR3 nucleotide sequence: TGTGCCAGCAGTGAACTCGGCGGGAGTAATGAGCAGTTCTTC.